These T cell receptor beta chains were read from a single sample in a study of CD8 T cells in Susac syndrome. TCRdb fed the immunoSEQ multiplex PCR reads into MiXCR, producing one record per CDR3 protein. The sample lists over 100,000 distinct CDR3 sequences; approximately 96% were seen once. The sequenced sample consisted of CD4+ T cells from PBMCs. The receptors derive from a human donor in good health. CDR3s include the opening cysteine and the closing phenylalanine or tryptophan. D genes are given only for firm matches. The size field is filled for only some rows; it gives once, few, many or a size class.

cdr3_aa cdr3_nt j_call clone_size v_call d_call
CASSQGPTTDTQYF TGCGCCAGCAGCCAAGGACCTACCACAGATACGCAGTATTTT TRBJ2-3 . TRBV4-3 .
CASSLASGRGDTQYF TGTGCCAGCAGTTTGGCTAGCGGGAGGGGAGATACGCAGTATTTT TRBJ2-3 . TRBV28 TRBD2
CASTPLWGVTSGAYNEQFF TGTGCCAGCACCCCCCTTTGGGGCGTCACTAGCGGGGCATACAATGAGCAGTTCTTC TRBJ2-1 . TRBV2 TRBD2
CASSQGQGRYYTQYF TGTGCCAGCAGCCAAGGACAGGGGCGGTATTATACGCAGTATTTT TRBJ2-3 . TRBV7-9 TRBD1
CASSLQAPGELFF TGTGCCAGCAGCCTACAAGCCCCCGGGGAGCTGTTTTTT TRBJ2-2 . TRBV3-1 .
CASSLSTYEQYF TGTGCCAGCAGTTTGTCCACCTACGAGCAGTACTTC TRBJ2-7 . TRBV28 .
CAISESGNQPQHF TGTGCCATCAGTGAGTCGGGGAATCAGCCCCAGCATTTT TRBJ1-5 once TRBV10-3 .
CASSPGYNSPLHF TGTGCCAGCAGTCCAGGGTATAATTCACCCCTCCACTTT TRBJ1-6 . TRBV6-6 .
CASSEQETQYF TGTGCCAGCAGTGAACAAGAGACCCAGTACTTC TRBJ2-5 . TRBV2 .
CASKMGNQETQYF TGTGCCAGCAAAATGGGGAACCAAGAGACCCAGTACTTC TRBJ2-5 . TRBV27 .
CAWSGERGAYEQYF TGTGCCTGGAGCGGGGAGCGGGGGGCCTACGAGCAGTACTTC TRBJ2-7 . TRBV30 TRBD2
CAISESQGAAPLHF TGTGCCATCAGTGAGTCCCAGGGGGCGGCACCCCTCCACTTT TRBJ1-6 . TRBV10-3 TRBD1
CASSPSGTGVSGELFF TGTGCCAGCAGTCCTTCCGGGACAGGGGTGTCCGGGGAGCTGTTTTTT TRBJ2-2 . TRBV12-3/TRBV12-4 TRBD1
CASSLQRGGDYEQYF TGTGCCAGCAGCTTGCAGCGGGGGGGCGACTACGAGCAGTACTTC TRBJ2-7 . TRBV7-2 TRBD2
CATSRDRTGSSGANVLTF TGTGCCACCAGCAGAGATCGGACGGGGAGCTCTGGGGCCAACGTCCTGACTTTC TRBJ2-6 . TRBV15 .
CSAREGRGMGGQPQHF TGCAGTGCTAGAGAGGGACGGGGAATGGGTGGTCAGCCCCAGCATTTT TRBJ1-5 . TRBV20-1 .
CASRGPGQSLAKNIQYF TGTGCCAGTAGAGGGCCGGGACAGAGTCTAGCCAAAAACATTCAGTACTTC TRBJ2-4 once TRBV19 TRBD1
CASRLRYSGGAEETQYF TGTGCCAGCAGGCTTCGTTATAGCGGGGGAGCCGAAGAGACCCAGTACTTC TRBJ2-5 . TRBV3-1 TRBD2
CASSQVSADTEAFF TGTGCCAGCAGCCAAGTTTCAGCCGACACTGAAGCTTTCTTT TRBJ1-1 . TRBV3-1 .
CASSPGRGRVQPQHF TGTGCCAGCAGCCCGGGTCGGGGGCGGGTTCAGCCCCAGCATTTT TRBJ1-5 once TRBV3-1 .
CASSMRQTNTEAFF TGTGCCAGTAGTATGAGGCAGACTAACACTGAAGCTTTCTTT TRBJ1-1 . TRBV19 .
CASSGLSGANVLTF TGTGCCAGCAGTGGGCTTTCTGGGGCCAACGTCCTGACTTTC TRBJ2-6 . TRBV6-6 .
CASSYSIPGPSSYEQYF TGTGCCAGCAGTTACTCAATTCCGGGACCCAGCTCCTACGAGCAGTACTTC TRBJ2-7 . TRBV6-2/TRBV6-3 .
CAIRPNRGKGNQPQHF TGCGCCATCAGGCCTAACCGGGGGAAAGGCAATCAGCCCCAGCATTTT TRBJ1-5 . TRBV23-1 .
CASSWDRASDTQYF TGTGCCAGCAGTTGGGACAGGGCCTCAGATACGCAGTATTTT TRBJ2-3 . TRBV2 TRBD1
CSVGLAGGEQFF TGCAGCGTTGGACTAGCGGGAGGTGAGCAGTTCTTC TRBJ2-1 . TRBV29-1 TRBD2
CASRTAGARPETQYF TGTGCCAGCAGGACAGCAGGGGCCCGACCGGAGACCCAGTACTTC TRBJ2-5 . TRBV6-2/TRBV6-3 .
CASSPGAETQYF TGTGCCAGCAGTCCGGGGGCAGAGACCCAGTACTTC TRBJ2-5 few TRBV11-1 .
CASSQFVENIQYF TGTGCCAGCAGCCAGTTTGTCGAAAACATTCAGTACTTC TRBJ2-4 . TRBV3-1 .
CASSFRGNGYTF TGTGCCAGCAGCTTCAGGGGAAATGGCTACACCTTC TRBJ1-2 . TRBV5-8 .
CASSPLGGGYTF TGTGCCAGCAGCCCACTGGGTGGGGGCTACACCTTC TRBJ1-2 . TRBV7-9 .
CASSPFAGGGYGYTF TGTGCCAGCAGCCCGTTCGCAGGGGGAGGCTATGGCTACACCTTC TRBJ1-2 . TRBV7-2 TRBD1
CASRVEDSGNTEAFF TGTGCCAGCAGGGTGGAGGACAGTGGGAACACTGAAGCTTTCTTT TRBJ1-1 . TRBV2 .
CASSKGGPETQYF TGTGCCAGCAGTAAAGGGGGCCCGGAGACCCAGTACTTC TRBJ2-5 . TRBV12-3/TRBV12-4 TRBD1
CASSNRVGTEAFF TGCGCCAGCAGCAACAGGGTGGGCACTGAAGCTTTCTTT TRBJ1-1 . TRBV5-1 .
CSARDRHNEQFF TGCAGTGCTAGAGATCGTCACAATGAGCAGTTCTTC TRBJ2-1 . TRBV20-1 .
CASRNHQGELFF TGTGCCAGCAGAAATCACCAGGGGGAGCTGTTTTTT TRBJ2-2 . TRBV12-3/TRBV12-4 .
CASSEGGGYTF TGTGCCAGCAGTGAGGGTGGCGGCTACACCTTC TRBJ1-2 . TRBV2 .
CASSLITEAFF TGTGCCAGCAGCTTAATAACTGAAGCTTTCTTT TRBJ1-1 once TRBV7-9 .
CASSSGPGWKPQHF TGTGCCAGCAGCTCCGGCCCTGGATGGAAGCCCCAGCATTTT TRBJ1-5 once TRBV7-2 .
CSATRTGLGYGYTF TGCAGTGCTACTCGGACAGGGTTGGGCTATGGCTACACCTTC TRBJ1-2 . TRBV20-1 TRBD1
CASSPWGSQDNTQYF TGTGCCAGCAGTCCCTGGGGTAGCCAGGATAATACGCAGTATTTT TRBJ2-3 . TRBV6-5 .
CASSVGQGTNF . TRBJ2-5 . TRBV7-9 .
CSVYSVKRPDTQYF TGCAGCGTTTACTCAGTAAAAAGGCCAGATACGCAGTATTTT TRBJ2-3 once TRBV29-1 .
CATSRDKSSGANVLTF TGTGCCACCAGCAGAGATAAGAGCTCTGGGGCCAACGTCCTGACTTTC TRBJ2-6 . TRBV15 .
CASSQNAAKNIQYF TGCGCCAGCAGCCAAAACGCCGCCAAAAACATTCAGTACTTC TRBJ2-4 . TRBV4-1 .